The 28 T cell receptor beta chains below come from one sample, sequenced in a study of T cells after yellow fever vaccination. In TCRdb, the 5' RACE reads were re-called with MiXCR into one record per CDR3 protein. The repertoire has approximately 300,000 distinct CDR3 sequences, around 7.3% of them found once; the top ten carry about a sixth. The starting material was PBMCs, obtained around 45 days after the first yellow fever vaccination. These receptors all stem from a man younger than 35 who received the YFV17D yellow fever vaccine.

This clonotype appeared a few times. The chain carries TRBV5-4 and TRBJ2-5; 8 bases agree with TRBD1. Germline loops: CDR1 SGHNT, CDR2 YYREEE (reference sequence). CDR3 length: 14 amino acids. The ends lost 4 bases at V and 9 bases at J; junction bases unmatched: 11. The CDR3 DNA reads TGTGCCAGCAGCCCCGGGACAGGACAACGGGCCCAGTACTTC. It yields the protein CASSPGTGQRAQYF.

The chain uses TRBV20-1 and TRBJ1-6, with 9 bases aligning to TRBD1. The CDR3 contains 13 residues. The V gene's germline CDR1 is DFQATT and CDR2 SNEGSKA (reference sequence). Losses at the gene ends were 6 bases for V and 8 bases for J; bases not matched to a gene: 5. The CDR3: CSARRDRDSPLHF. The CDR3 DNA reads TGCAGTGCGCGACGGGACAGGGATTCACCCCTCCACTTT.

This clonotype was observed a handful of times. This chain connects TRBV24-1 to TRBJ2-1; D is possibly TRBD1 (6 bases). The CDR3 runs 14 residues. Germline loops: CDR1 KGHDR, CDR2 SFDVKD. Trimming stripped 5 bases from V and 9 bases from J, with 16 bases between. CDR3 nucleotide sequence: TGTGCCACCAGTGGCAGGGGTACCCATGGTGAGCAGTTCTTC. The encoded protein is CATSGRGTHGEQFF.

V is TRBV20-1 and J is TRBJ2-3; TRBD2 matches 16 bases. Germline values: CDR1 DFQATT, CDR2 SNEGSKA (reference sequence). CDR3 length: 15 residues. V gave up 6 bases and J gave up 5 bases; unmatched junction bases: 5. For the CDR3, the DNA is TGCAGTGCCACCGGGACTAGCGGGGGGGTAGATACGCAGTATTTT. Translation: CSATGTSGGVDTQYF.

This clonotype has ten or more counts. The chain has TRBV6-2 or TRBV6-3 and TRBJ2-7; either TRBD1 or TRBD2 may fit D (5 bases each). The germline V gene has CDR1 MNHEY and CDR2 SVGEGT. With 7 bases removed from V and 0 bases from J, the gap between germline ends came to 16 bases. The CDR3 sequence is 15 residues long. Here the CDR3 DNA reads TGTGCCAGCACCCGGGACGGAAGACCCTCCTACGAGCAGTACTTC. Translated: CASTRDGRPSYEQYF.

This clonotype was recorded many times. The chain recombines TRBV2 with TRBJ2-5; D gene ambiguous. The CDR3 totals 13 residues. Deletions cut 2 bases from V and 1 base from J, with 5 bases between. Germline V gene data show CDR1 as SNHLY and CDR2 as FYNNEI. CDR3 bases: TGTGCCAGCAGTGAAATCAGCCAAGAGACCCAGTACTTC. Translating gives CASSEISQETQYF.

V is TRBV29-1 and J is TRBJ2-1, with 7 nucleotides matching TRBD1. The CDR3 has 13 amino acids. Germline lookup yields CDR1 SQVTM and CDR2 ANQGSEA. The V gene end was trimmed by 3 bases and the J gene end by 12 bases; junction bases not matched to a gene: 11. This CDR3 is CSVETGPYLSQFF. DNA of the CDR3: TGCAGCGTTGAGACAGGGCCCTACCTCTCGCAGTTCTTC.

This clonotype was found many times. The DNA of the CDR3 is TGTGCCAGCAGCCAAGGCGGCAGTGGGAACACTGAAGCTTTCTTT. Protein product: CASSQGGSGNTEAFF. The rearrangement links TRBV3-1 to TRBJ1-1; D call uncertain. Germline V gene lookup returns CDR1 LGHDT and CDR2 YNNKEL (reference sequence). The CDR3 loop spans 15 amino acids. Trimming stripped 1 base from V and 1 base from J, with 10 bases between.

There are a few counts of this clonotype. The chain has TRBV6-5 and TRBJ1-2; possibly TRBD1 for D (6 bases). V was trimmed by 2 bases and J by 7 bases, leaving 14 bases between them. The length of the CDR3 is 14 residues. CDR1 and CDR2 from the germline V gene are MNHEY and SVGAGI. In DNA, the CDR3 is TGTGCCAGCAGTTACACGAGTACAGGGTCTGGCTACACCTTC. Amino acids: CASSYTSTGSGYTF.

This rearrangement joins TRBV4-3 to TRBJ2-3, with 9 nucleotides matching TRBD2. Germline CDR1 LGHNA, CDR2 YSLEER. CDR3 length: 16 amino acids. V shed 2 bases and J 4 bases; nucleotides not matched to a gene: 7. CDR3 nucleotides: TGCGCCAGCAGCCAAACAGCGGGGGGATGGGCAGATACGCAGTATTTT. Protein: CASSQTAGGWADTQYF.

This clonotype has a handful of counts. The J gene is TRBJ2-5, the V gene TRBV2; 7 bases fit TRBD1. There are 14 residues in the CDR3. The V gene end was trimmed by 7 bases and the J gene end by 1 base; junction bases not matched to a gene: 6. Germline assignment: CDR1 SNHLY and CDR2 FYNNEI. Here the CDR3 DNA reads TGTGCCAGCACCTTCTGGGACAGCCAAGAGACCCAGTACTTC. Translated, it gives CASTFWDSQETQYF.

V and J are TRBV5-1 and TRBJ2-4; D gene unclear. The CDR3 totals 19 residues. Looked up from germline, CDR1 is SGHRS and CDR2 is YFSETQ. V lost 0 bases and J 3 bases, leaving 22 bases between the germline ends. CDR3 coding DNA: TGCGCCAGCAGCTTGGAGGGCGCAGTCCATGCCTCGTTCAAAAACATTCAGTACTTC. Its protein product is CASSLEGAVHASFKNIQYF.

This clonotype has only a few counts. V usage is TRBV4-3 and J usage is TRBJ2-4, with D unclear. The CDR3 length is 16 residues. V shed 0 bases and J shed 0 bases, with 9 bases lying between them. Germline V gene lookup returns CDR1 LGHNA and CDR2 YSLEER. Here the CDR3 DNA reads TGCGCCAGCAGCCAAGAGTTGAGACTAGCCAAAAACATTCAGTACTTC. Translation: CASSQELRLAKNIQYF.

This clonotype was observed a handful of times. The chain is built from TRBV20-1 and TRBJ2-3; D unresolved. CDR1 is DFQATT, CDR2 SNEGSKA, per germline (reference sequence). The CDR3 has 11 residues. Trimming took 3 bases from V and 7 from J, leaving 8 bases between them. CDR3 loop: CSASLTHTQYF. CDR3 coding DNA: TGCAGTGCTAGCTTGACCCATACGCAGTATTTT.

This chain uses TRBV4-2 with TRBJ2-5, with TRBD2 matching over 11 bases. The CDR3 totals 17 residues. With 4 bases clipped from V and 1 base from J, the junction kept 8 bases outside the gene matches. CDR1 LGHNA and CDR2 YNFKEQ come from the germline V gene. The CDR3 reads CASSPPASGGPQETQYF. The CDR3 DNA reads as TGTGCCAGCAGCCCTCCGGCTAGCGGGGGGCCCCAAGAGACCCAGTACTTC.

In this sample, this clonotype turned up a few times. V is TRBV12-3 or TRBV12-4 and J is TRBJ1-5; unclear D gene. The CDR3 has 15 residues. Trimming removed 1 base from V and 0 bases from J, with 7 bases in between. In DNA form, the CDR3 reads TGTGCCAGCAGTTTAGGACGGCATAGCAATCAGCCCCAGCATTTT. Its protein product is CASSLGRHSNQPQHF.

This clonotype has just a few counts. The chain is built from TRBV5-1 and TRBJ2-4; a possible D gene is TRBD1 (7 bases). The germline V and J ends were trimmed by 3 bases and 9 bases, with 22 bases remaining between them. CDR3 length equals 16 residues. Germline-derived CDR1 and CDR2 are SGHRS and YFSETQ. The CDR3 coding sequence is TGCGCCAGCAGCTCCACCTCCGGACAGGCCGGGAGCATTCAGTACTTC. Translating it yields CASSSTSGQAGSIQYF.

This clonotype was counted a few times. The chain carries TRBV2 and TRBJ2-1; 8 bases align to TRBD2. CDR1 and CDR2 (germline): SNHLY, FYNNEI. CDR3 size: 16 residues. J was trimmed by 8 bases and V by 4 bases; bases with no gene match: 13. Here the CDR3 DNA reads TGTGCCAGCAGTGGAATTACGGGGGGGCTGATGGATGAGCAGTTCTTC. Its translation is CASSGITGGLMDEQFF.

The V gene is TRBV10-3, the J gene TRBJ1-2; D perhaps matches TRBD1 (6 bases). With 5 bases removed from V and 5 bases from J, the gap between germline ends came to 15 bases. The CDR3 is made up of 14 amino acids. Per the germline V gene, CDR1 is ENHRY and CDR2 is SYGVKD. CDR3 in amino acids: CAISPSGAGYGYTF. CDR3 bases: TGTGCCATCAGTCCTTCGGGGGCAGGATATGGCTACACCTTC.

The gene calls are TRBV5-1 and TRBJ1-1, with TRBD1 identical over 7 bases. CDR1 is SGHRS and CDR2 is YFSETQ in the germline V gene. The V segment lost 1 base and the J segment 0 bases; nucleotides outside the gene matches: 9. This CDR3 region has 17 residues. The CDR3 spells CASSLPLGQELNTEAFF. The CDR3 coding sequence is TGCGCCAGCAGCTTGCCGCTCGGACAGGAATTGAACACTGAAGCTTTCTTT.

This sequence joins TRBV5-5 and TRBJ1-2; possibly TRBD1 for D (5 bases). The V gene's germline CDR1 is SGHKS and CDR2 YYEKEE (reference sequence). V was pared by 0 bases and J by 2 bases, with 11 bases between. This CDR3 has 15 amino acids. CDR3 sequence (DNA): TGTGCCAGCAGCTTGGAGGGACGGAACAACTATGGCTACACCTTC. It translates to CASSLEGRNNYGYTF.

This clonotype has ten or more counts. CDR3 in amino acids: CASSPNGGGADTQYF. The DNA of the CDR3 is TGTGCCAGCAGCCCTAACGGCGGGGGGGCAGATACGCAGTATTTT. V gene TRBV7-9 combines with J gene TRBJ2-3, with TRBD2 matching over 9 bases. Germline V gene data show CDR1 as SEHNR and CDR2 as FQNEAQ (reference sequence). V trimming: 5 bases; J trimming: 4 bases; junction bases outside the gene matches: 7. The CDR3 is made up of 15 amino acids.

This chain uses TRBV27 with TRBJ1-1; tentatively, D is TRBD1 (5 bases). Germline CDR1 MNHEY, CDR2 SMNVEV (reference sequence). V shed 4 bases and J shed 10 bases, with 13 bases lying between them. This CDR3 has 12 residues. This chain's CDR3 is CASSSTVQGAFF. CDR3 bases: TGTGCCAGCAGTTCGACAGTTCAGGGAGCTTTCTTT.

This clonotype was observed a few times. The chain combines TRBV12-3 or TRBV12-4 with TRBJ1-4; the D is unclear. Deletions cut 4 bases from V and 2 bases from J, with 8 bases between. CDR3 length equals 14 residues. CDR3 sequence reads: CASSWGVTNEKLFF. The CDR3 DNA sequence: TGTGCCAGCAGTTGGGGTGTCACTAATGAAAAACTGTTTTTT.

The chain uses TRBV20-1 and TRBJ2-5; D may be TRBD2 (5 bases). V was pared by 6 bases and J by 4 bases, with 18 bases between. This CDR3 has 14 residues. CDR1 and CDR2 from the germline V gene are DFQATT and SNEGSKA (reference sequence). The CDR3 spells CSAPRPLARETQYF. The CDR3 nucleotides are TGCAGTGCACCTCGACCATTAGCGAGAGAGACCCAGTACTTC.

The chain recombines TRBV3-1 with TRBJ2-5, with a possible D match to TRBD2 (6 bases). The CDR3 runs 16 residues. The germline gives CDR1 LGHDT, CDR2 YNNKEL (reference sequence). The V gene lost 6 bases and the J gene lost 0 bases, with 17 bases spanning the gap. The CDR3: CASSTPSREYQETQYF. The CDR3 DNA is TGTGCCAGCAGTACGCCATCTCGGGAGTACCAAGAGACCCAGTACTTC.

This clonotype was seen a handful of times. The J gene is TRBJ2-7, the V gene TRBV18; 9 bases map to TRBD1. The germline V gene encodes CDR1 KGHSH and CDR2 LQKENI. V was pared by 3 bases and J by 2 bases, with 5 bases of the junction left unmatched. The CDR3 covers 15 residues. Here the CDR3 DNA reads TGTGCCAGCTCACCCCGACAGGGGGTGACCTACGAGCAGTACTTC. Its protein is CASSPRQGVTYEQYF.

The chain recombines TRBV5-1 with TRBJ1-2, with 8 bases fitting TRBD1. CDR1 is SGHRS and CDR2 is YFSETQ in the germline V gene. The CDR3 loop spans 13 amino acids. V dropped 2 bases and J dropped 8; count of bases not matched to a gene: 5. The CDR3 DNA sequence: TGCGCCAGCAGCTTCCAGGGGGCGAGGGGCTACACCTTC. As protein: CASSFQGARGYTF.